These 19 T cell receptor beta chains were sequenced from one sample in a study of blood T cell repertoires in COVID-19 (dated by TCRdb to about 2020). The library relied on the immunoSEQ multiplex PCR assay. The table comes from immuneACCESS by way of TCRdb, which keeps in-frame sequences with V and J called. Part of the clones is missing from these tables; in studies checked, under half for an unresolved V gene and the rest for unknown reasons. Within this sample are 180,000 or so clones, with around 90% of them counted one time only. Around 6.6% of the sample is taken by the ten largest. Material for sequencing was peripheral blood. All receptors come from a man aged 40-55 years with acute or convalescent COVID-19.

The V and J genes are TRBV20-1 and TRBJ1-1; the D gene is possibly TRBD1 (6 bases). V was trimmed by 4 bases and J by 7 bases, leaving 10 bases between them. Per germline, CDR1 DFQATT and CDR2 SNEGSKA (reference sequence). The CDR3 totals 11 residues. The DNA of the CDR3 is TGCAGTGCTACCCAGGGGATTGAAGCTTTCTTT. This gives the protein CSATQGIEAFF.

V usage is TRBV4-2 and J usage is TRBJ1-2, with D possibly matching TRBD1 (6 bases). Trimming left V 3 bases short and J 3 bases short, with 14 bases between. The CDR3 totals 15 residues. Germline assignment: CDR1 LGHNA and CDR2 YNFKEQ. CDR3 nucleotides: TGTGCCAGCAGCCAGGGGGCCCTGATGGACTATGGCTACACCTTC. Translated, it gives CASSQGALMDYGYTF.

This chain uses TRBV20-1 with TRBJ2-1; TRBD2 matches at 7 bases. The germline V gene encodes CDR1 DFQATT and CDR2 SNEGSKA (reference sequence). The V and J ends lost 3 bases and 8 bases, in that order; junction bases with no gene match: 10. This CDR3 is 14 amino acids long. DNA for the CDR3: TGCAGTGCTAGTCGCGGCGGGGGTAGCTATGAGCAGTTCTTC. Protein sequence: CSASRGGGSYEQFF.

V usage is TRBV9 and J usage is TRBJ2-7, with 7 bases matching TRBD1. Losses at the gene ends were 4 bases for V and 0 bases for J; bases not matched to a gene: 7. This CDR3 region has 15 residues. Germline V gene data show CDR1 as SGDLS and CDR2 as YYNGEE. The CDR3 sequence is CASSTSGGSSYEQYF. Here the CDR3 DNA reads TGTGCCAGCAGCACCTCAGGGGGAAGCTCCTACGAGCAGTACTTC.

The chain links TRBV9 to TRBJ1-2; D might be TRBD1 (5 bases). CDR1 SGDLS and CDR2 YYNGEE come from the germline V gene. The V end was cut by 4 bases, the J end by 2 bases, with 15 bases between. The CDR3 is 15 amino acids. CDR3 loop: CASSSRVQGNYGYTF. CDR3 coding DNA: TGTGCCAGCAGCTCGCGTGTCCAGGGAAACTATGGCTACACCTTC.

The chain couples TRBV3-1 (or the pseudogene TRBV3-2) to TRBJ2-2; 8 bases match TRBD1. V shed 8 bases and J 3 bases; nucleotides not matched to a gene: 5. Germline V gives CDR1 LGHDT, CDR2 YNNKEL (reference sequence). The CDR3 spans 14 residues. The CDR3 DNA is TGTGCCAGCGCCAGACAGGGGTACACCGGGGAGCTGTTTTTT. It encodes CASARQGYTGELFF.

This clone was seen only once. The CDR3 loop is CASSLGGGKAFF. CDR3 bases: TGTGCCAGCAGCCTCGGGGGAGGGAAAGCTTTCTTT. V is TRBV6-5 and J is TRBJ1-1, with D possibly being TRBD1 (5 bases). V lost 6 bases and J 9 bases, leaving 14 bases between the germline ends. CDR1 and CDR2 from the germline V gene are MNHEY and SVGAGI. The CDR3 totals 12 residues.

The chain couples TRBV21-1 to TRBJ2-3; the table gives TRBD1 as D, unverified against the DNA. TRBV21-1 is listed as a pseudogene. CDR3 length equals 16 residues. The CDR3 DNA sequence: TGTGCCAGCAGCAACCGGGACACTTCTAGCACAGATACGCAGTATTTT. This gives the protein CASSNRDTSSTDTQYF.

This chain joins TRBV2 and TRBJ2-2; no definite D call. V was trimmed by 6 bases and J by 3 bases, leaving 11 bases between them. Germline V lookup: CDR1 SNHLY, CDR2 FYNNEI. This CDR3 region has 14 residues. The CDR3 sequence is CASSPDTYTGELFF. DNA for the CDR3: TGTGCCAGCAGCCCCGACACTTACACCGGGGAGCTGTTTTTT.

This clone has only one observation. J is TRBJ2-7 and V is TRBV5-5; weak D call: TRBD1 (6 bases). This CDR3 spans 14 amino acids. Trimming cost V 2 bases and J 2 bases, with 11 bases left between them. Germline CDR1 reads SGHKS; CDR2 reads YYEKEE (reference sequence). The CDR3: CASSFSGQTYEQYF. The CDR3 nucleotides are TGTGCCAGCAGCTTCTCTGGACAGACCTACGAGCAGTACTTC. Filled out from reference TRBV5-5 and TRBJ2-7, the complete variable domain reads DAGVTQSPTHLIKTRGQQVTLRCSPISGHKSVSWYQQVLGQGPQFIFQYYEKEERGRGNFPDRFSARQFPNYSSELNVNALLLGDSALYLCASSFSGQTYEQYFGPGTRLTVT.

V gene TRBV5-6 combines with J gene TRBJ2-7; TRBD2 matches at 8 bases. Germline CDR1 and CDR2: SGHDT and YYEEEE. The J segment lost 6 bases and the V segment lost 4 bases, leaving 12 bases of the junction unmatched. The CDR3 is 15 amino acids. The CDR3 loop reads CASSPAGAGGREQYF. The CDR3 DNA follows: TGTGCCAGCAGCCCCGCCGGCGCGGGGGGCCGCGAGCAGTACTTC.

The chain employs TRBV4-3 and TRBJ2-2; 10 bases match TRBD2. The CDR3 consists of 16 residues. The ends lost 1 base at V and 7 bases at J; junction bases unmatched: 6. Germline CDR1 is LGHNA and CDR2 is YSLEER. CDR3 bases: TGCGCCAGCAGCCAAGGAGCGGGGGGGCTGAACGGGGAGCTGTTTTTT. It codes for CASSQGAGGLNGELFF.

This sequence joins TRBV4-1 and TRBJ1-3, with D possibly matching TRBD1 (5 bases). Germline V gene sequence: CDR1 MGHRA, CDR2 YSYEKL. The CDR3 loop spans 18 amino acids. V shed 1 base and J shed 0 bases, with 16 bases lying between them. CDR3 loop: CASSQVRSGVASGNTIYF. DNA for the CDR3: TGCGCCAGCAGCCAAGTTCGGTCGGGGGTTGCCTCTGGAAACACCATATATTTT.

The rearrangement links TRBV12-3 or TRBV12-4 to TRBJ2-7, with TRBD1 as a possible D gene (6 bases). The CDR3 runs 13 residues. Deletions cut 4 bases from V and 2 bases from J, with 9 bases between. DNA of the CDR3: TGTGCCAGCAGTTCCGGACAGACCTACGAGCAGTACTTC. It yields the protein CASSSGQTYEQYF.

The V gene is TRBV30, the J gene TRBJ1-5; TRBD1 agrees at 12 bases. Germline values: CDR1 GTSNPN, CDR2 SVGIG (reference sequence). Losses at the gene ends were 1 base for V and 1 base for J; bases not matched to a gene: 5. The CDR3 runs to 17 residues. The CDR3 bases are TGTGCCTGGAGTGGGGGACAGGGGGCAAGGAGCAATCAGCCCCAGCATTTT. This sequence encodes CAWSGGQGARSNQPQHF.

This clone occurred once. V usage is TRBV5-1 and J usage is TRBJ2-1; 11 nucleotides agree with TRBD2. V trimming: 1 base; J trimming: 8 bases; junction bases outside the gene matches: 5. The V gene's germline CDR1 is SGHRS and CDR2 YFSETQ. This CDR3 comprises 15 residues. Here the CDR3 reads CASSLNSGGEHEQFF. In DNA form, the CDR3 reads TGCGCCAGCAGCTTGAATAGCGGGGGGGAGCATGAGCAGTTCTTC.

The chain recombines TRBV5-1 with TRBJ1-2; TRBD1 matches 11 bases. The ends lost 0 bases at V and 8 bases at J; junction bases unmatched: 3. This CDR3 has 14 residues. The germline V gene encodes CDR1 SGHRS and CDR2 YFSETQ. Here the CDR3 DNA reads TGCGCCAGCAGCTTGGTTGGACAGGGGGCGGGCTACACCTTC. Protein product: CASSLVGQGAGYTF.

There are a few counts of this clone. The chain uses TRBV2 and TRBJ2-3; the D gene is possibly TRBD2 (6 bases). V was shortened by 5 bases and J by 0 bases, with 12 bases between the two germline ends. This CDR3 has 15 residues. Per the germline V gene, CDR1 is SNHLY and CDR2 is FYNNEI. The CDR3 spells CASSQREPSTDTQYF. CDR3 DNA sequence: TGTGCCAGCAGTCAACGGGAGCCCAGCACAGATACGCAGTATTTT.

This clone has more than one count but fewer than ten. The V and J genes are TRBV27 and TRBJ1-6; TRBD1 aligns across 9 bases. The CDR3 has 15 amino acids. V was clipped by 5 bases and J by 7 bases; unmatched bases: 6. Germline values: CDR1 MNHEY, CDR2 SMNVEV (reference sequence). This CDR3 reads CASSPWDRVNSPLHF. The CDR3 DNA is TGTGCCAGCAGTCCGTGGGACAGGGTGAATTCACCCCTCCACTTT.